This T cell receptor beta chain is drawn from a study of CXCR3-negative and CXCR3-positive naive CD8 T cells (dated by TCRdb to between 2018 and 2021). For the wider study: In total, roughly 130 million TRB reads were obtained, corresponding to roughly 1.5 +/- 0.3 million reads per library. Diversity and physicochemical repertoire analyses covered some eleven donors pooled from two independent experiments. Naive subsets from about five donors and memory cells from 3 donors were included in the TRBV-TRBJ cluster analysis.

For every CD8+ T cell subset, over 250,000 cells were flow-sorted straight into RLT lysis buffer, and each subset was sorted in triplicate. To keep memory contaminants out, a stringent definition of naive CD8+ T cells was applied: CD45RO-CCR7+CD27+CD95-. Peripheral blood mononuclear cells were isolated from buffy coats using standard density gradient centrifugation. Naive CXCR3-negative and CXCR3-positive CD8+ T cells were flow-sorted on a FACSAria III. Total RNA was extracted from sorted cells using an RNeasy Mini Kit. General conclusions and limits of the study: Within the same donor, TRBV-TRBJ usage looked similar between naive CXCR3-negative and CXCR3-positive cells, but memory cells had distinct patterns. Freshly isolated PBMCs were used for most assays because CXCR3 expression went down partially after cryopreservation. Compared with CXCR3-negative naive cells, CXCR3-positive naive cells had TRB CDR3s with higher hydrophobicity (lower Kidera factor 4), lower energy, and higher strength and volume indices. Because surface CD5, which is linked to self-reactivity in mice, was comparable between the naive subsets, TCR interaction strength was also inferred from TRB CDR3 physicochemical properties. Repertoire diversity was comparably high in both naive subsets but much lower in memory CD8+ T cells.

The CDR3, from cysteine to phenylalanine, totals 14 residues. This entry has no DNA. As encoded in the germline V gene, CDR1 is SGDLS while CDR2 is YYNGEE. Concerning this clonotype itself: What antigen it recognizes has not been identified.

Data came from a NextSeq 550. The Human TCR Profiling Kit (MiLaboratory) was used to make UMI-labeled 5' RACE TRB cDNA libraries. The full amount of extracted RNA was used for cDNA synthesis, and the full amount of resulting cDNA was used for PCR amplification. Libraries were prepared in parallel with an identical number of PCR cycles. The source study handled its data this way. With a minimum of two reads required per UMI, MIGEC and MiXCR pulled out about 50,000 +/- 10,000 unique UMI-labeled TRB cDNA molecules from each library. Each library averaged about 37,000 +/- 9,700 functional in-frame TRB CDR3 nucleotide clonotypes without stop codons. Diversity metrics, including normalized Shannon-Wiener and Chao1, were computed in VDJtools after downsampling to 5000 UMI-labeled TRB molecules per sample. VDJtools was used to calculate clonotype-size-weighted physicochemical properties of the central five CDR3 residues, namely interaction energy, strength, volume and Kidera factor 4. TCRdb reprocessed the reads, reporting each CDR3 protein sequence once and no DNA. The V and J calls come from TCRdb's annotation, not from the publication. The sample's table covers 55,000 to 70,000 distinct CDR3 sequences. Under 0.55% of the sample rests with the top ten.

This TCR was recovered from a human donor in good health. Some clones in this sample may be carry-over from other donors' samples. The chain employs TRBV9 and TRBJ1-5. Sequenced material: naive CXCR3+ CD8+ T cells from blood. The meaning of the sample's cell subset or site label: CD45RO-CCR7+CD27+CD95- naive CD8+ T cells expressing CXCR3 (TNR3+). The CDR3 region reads CASSGGSRNQPQHF.